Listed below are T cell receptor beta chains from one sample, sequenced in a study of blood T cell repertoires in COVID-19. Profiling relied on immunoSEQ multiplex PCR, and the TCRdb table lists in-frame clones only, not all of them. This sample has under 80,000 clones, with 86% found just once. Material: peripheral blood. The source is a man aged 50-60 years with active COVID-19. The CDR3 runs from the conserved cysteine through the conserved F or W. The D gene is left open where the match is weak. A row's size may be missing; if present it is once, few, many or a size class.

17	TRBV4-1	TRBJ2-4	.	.	CASSQPMTAGGKNIQYF	TGCGCCAGCAGCCAACCTATGACAGCGGGCGGCAAAAACATTCAGTACTTC
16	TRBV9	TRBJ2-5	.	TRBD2	CASSDRLAGGLETQYF	TGTGCCAGCAGCGACCGACTAGCGGGAGGCCTTGAGACCCAGTACTTC
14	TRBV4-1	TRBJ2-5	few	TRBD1	CASRQGRGQETQYF	TGCGCCAGTCGACAGGGGAGAGGCCAAGAGACCCAGTACTTC
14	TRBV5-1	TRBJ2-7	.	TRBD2	CASRTTSGSYEQYF	TGCGCCAGCAGAACTACTAGCGGATCCTACGAGCAGTACTTC
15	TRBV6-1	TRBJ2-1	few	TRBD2	CASSEGAGEGNEQFF	TGTGCCAGCAGTGAAGGGGCGGGAGAAGGAAATGAGCAGTTCTTC
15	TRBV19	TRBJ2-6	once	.	CASKPGGAGANVLTF	TGTGCCAGTAAGCCAGGAGGGGCTGGGGCCAACGTCCTGACTTTC
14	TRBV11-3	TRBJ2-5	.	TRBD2	CASSRGDYQETQYF	TGTGCCAGCAGCCGGGGGGACTACCAAGAGACCCAGTACTTC
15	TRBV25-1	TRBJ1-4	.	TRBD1	CASSSPGTADEKLFF	TGTGCCAGCAGTTCCCCCGGGACAGCAGATGAAAAACTGTTTTTT
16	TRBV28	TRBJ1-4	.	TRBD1	CASSPPPGTGFLKLFF	TGTGCCAGCAGTCCTCCACCCGGGACAGGTTTTTTAAAACTGTTTTTT
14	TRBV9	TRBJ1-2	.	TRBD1	CASSLRDRSIGYTF	TGTGCCAGCAGCCTGCGGGACAGGAGTATTGGCTACACCTTC
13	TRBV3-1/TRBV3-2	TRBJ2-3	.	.	CASSHNRFSTQYF	TGTGCCAGCAGCCATAACAGGTTTTCTACGCAGTATTTT
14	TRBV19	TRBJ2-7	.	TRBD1	CASSPRQGFYEQYF	TGTGCCAGTAGTCCCCGACAGGGATTCTACGAGCAGTACTTC
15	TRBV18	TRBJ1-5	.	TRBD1	CASSSGQAIAQPQHF	TGTGCCAGCTCATCGGGACAGGCTATAGCTCAGCCCCAGCATTTT
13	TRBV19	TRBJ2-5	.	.	CASSRGHRETQYF	TGTGCCAGTAGTAGGGGCCACCGGGAGACCCAGTACTTC
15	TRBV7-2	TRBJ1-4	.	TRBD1	CASSPWTGGRSELFF	TGTGCCAGCAGCCCTTGGACAGGGGGCCGATCTGAGCTGTTTTTT
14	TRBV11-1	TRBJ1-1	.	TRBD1	CASSYQGANTEAFF	TGTGCCAGCAGCTACCAGGGGGCGAACACTGAAGCTTTCTTT
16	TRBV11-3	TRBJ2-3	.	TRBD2	CASSSGLAGGPDTQYF	TGTGCCAGCAGCTCGGGACTAGCGGGGGGGCCCGACACGCAGTATTTT
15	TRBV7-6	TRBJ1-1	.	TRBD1	CASSLSTGGNTEAFF	TGTGCCAGCAGCTTATCGACAGGGGGGAACACTGAAGCTTTCTTT
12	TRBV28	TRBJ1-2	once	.	CASSLRSYGYTF	TGTGCCAGCAGTTTAAGGAGTTATGGCTACACCTTC
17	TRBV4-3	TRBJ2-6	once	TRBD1	CASGVGTGGAGANVLTF	TGCGCCAGCGGGGTCGGGACAGGGGGGGCTGGGGCCAACGTCCTGACTTTC
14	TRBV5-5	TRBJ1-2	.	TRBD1	CASSLGTGVGGYTF	TGTGCCAGCAGCCTCGGGACAGGGGTAGGCGGCTACACCTTC
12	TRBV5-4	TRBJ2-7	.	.	CASSPVGGEQYF	TGTGCCAGCAGCCCGGTAGGAGGCGAGCAGTACTTC
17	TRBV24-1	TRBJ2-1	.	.	CATSDARLGVGDNEQFF	TGTGCCACCAGTGATGCCCGGTTAGGGGTTGGGGACAATGAGCAGTTCTTC
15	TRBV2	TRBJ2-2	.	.	CASSGRGRNTGELFF	TGTGCCAGCAGTGGGAGGGGTAGAAACACCGGGGAGCTGTTTTTT
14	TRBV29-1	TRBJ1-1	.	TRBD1	CSVRPGTGNTEAFF	TGCAGCGTTCGTCCCGGGACAGGGAACACTGAAGCTTTCTTT
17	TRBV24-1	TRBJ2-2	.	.	CATSAPQGRGLSGELFF	TGTGCCACCAGTGCCCCGCAGGGAAGGGGTCTGTCCGGGGAGCTGTTTTTT
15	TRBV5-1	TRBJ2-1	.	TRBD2	CASSLVSGNYNEQFF	TGCGCCAGCAGCTTGGTTAGCGGGAATTACAATGAGCAGTTCTTC
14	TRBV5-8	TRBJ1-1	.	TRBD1	CASSRYDRGSEAFF	TGTGCCAGCAGCCGTTATGACAGGGGCAGTGAAGCTTTCTTT
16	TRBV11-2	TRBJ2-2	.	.	CASSLKRPGRTGELFF	TGTGCCAGCAGCTTAAAGCGCCCGGGTAGGACCGGGGAGCTGTTTTTT
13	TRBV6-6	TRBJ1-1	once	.	CASSYSRAGEAFF	TGTGCCAGCAGTTACTCGCGGGCAGGCGAAGCTTTCTTT
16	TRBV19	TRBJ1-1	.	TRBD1	CASSPLVGQGFTEAFF	TGTGCCAGTAGTCCATTAGTCGGACAGGGCTTTACTGAAGCTTTCTTT
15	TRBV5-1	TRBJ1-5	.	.	CASSLGGQGNQPQHF	TGCGCCAGCAGCTTGGGTGGTCAGGGGAATCAGCCCCAGCATTTT
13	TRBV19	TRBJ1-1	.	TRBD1	CASSHRGITEAFF	TGTGCCAGTAGTCACAGGGGTATCACTGAAGCTTTCTTT
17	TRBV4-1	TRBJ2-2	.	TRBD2	CASSQIPGGVNTGELFF	TGCGCCAGCAGCCAAATACCCGGGGGGGTCAACACCGGGGAGCTGTTTTTT
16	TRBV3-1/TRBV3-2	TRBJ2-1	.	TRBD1	CASSQADRDSYNEQFF	TGTGCCAGCAGCCAAGCGGACAGGGACTCCTACAATGAGCAGTTCTTC
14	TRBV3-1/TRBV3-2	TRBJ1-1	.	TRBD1	CASSPGQGNTEAFF	TGTGCCAGCAGCCCAGGACAGGGGAACACTGAAGCTTTCTTT
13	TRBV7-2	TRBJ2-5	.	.	CASSFRDSQTQYF	TGTGCCAGCAGCTTTCGGGACTCTCAGACCCAGTACTTC
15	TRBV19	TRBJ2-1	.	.	CASTQGLARLNEQFF	TGTGCCAGTACCCAGGGTCTAGCGCGCTTAAATGAGCAGTTCTTC
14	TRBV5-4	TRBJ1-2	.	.	CASSLAGPWDGYTF	TGTGCCAGCAGCTTAGCGGGTCCCTGGGATGGCTACACCTTC
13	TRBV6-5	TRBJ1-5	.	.	CASSYASGEPQHF	TGTGCCAGCAGTTACGCGTCGGGTGAGCCCCAGCATTTT